This passage covers 4 T cell receptor beta chains from one sample sequenced in a study of cytomegalovirus exposure and HLA in healthy donors. Profiling relied on immunoSEQ multiplex PCR, and the TCRdb table lists in-frame clones only, not all of them. The sample yields about 140,000 clones, about 95% seen once. Sequencing was performed on PBMCs. These receptors originate from a man aged 18 to 35 in good health and CMV-seropositive.

This rearrangement joins TRBV5-1 to TRBJ2-6; D possibly corresponds to TRBD2 (6 bases). The CDR3 loop spans 14 amino acids. The V and J ends lost 6 bases and 2 bases respectively, with 9 bases between them. CDR1 and CDR2 (germline): SGHRS, YFSETQ. The CDR3 region has the DNA TGCGCCAGCACGGAGGGTACTGGGGCCAACGTCCTGACTTTC. Translated, it gives CASTEGTGANVLTF.

The rearrangement links TRBV4-1 to TRBJ2-3, with 14 nucleotides matching TRBD2. This CDR3 has 20 amino acids. Germline V CDR1 and CDR2: MGHRA, YSYEKL. Trimming at V came to 0 bases and at J to 6 bases, leaving 14 bases not matched to a gene. The CDR3 DNA follows: TGCGCCAGCAGCCAAGATCCGGTCACGGGACTAGCGGGAGTGGGGGATACGCAGTATTTT. Residues: CASSQDPVTGLAGVGDTQYF.

This clone was counted once. The chain couples TRBV5-1 to TRBJ2-6; D perhaps matches TRBD1 (5 bases). Trimming left V 0 bases short and J 4 bases short, with 14 bases between. CDR3 length: 17 amino acids. The germline V gene encodes CDR1 SGHRS and CDR2 YFSETQ. The CDR3 here is CASSLEAGRWGANVLTF. CDR3 in DNA: TGCGCCAGCAGCTTGGAGGCAGGGCGGTGGGGGGCCAACGTCCTGACTTTC.

This clone was detected a few times. V and J are TRBV6-4 and TRBJ2-1; TRBD2 matches 7 bases. The CDR3 has 16 residues. CDR1 and CDR2 from the germline V gene are MRHNA and SNTAGT. The J segment lost 4 bases and the V segment lost 3 bases, leaving 9 bases of the junction unmatched. CDR3 sequence reads: CASSESPGGLYNEQFF. CDR3 nucleotides: TGTGCCAGCAGTGAAAGTCCGGGAGGACTTTACAATGAGCAGTTCTTC.